Below, 20 T cell receptor beta chains from the same sample are listed, as sequenced in a study of monozygotic twins with cystic fibrosis. Produced via immunoSEQ multiplex PCR; TCRdb's table is partial and in-frame only. The table has about 20,000 clones, about 96% seen once. Material for sequencing was blood. Source of these receptors: a girl aged 2-9 years with cystic fibrosis.

The V call is TRBV25-1, the J call TRBJ1-1; TRBD1 is a possible D gene (5 bases). The CDR3 has 15 residues. Germline V gene sequence: CDR1 MGHDK, CDR2 SYGVNS. V was shortened by 1 base and J by 3 bases, with 12 bases between the two germline ends. The CDR3 spells CASSESGVKDTEAFF. CDR3 coding DNA: TGTGCCAGCAGTGAATCGGGGGTTAAGGACACTGAAGCTTTCTTT.

This clone was seen just once. This chain links TRBV6-1 with TRBJ2-7, with TRBD1 identical over 8 bases. The germline V gene encodes CDR1 MNHNS and CDR2 SASEGT. The CDR3 totals 14 residues. Trimming removed 1 base from V and 3 bases from J; junction bases left unmatched: 2. The CDR3 protein is CASSEVGTGYEQYF. The CDR3, as DNA: TGTGCCAGCAGTGAAGTTGGGACAGGCTACGAGCAGTACTTC.

The chain combines TRBV4-3 with TRBJ1-2, with D tentatively TRBD1 (6 bases). V was cut by 0 bases and J by 8 bases, with 19 bases left in between. The germline CDR1 and CDR2 sequences are LGHNA and YSLEER. The CDR3 is 16 residues long. The CDR3: CASSQDFGQPVEGYTF. In DNA, the CDR3 is TGCGCCAGCAGCCAAGATTTTGGACAGCCGGTGGAGGGCTACACCTTC.

The chain is built from TRBV4-3 and TRBJ2-1; perhaps D is TRBD1 or TRBD2 (5 bases each). The CDR3 has 19 residues. CDR1 LGHNA and CDR2 YSLEER come from the germline V gene. The V end was cut by 0 bases, the J end by 1 base, with 19 bases between. DNA for the CDR3: TGCGCCAGCAGCCAAGATCTGGCTTGGGGGAGCGGATCCTACAATGAGCAGTTCTTC. Protein: CASSQDLAWGSGSYNEQFF.

CDR3 DNA sequence: TGTGCCAGCAGCTTAGCGCTAAGGGACAGGGGCTTCGGCGGCTACACCTTC. It is translated as CASSLALRDRGFGGYTF. V is TRBV7-9 and J is TRBJ1-2; the match to TRBD1 covers 10 bases. With 0 bases clipped from V and 8 bases from J, the junction kept 12 bases outside the gene matches. Germline CDR1 and CDR2: SEHNR and FQNEAQ (reference sequence). CDR3 length: 17 residues.

This chain uses TRBV28 with TRBJ2-2, with D perhaps TRBD1 or TRBD2 (5 bases each). This CDR3 is 14 amino acids long. Trimming removed 5 bases from V and 5 bases from J, with 12 bases in between. The germline V gene has CDR1 MDHEN and CDR2 SYDVKM. CDR3 amino acids: CASSRGPGTGELFF. In DNA, the CDR3 is TGTGCCAGCAGTAGGGGACCGGGAACCGGGGAGCTGTTTTTT.

The chain combines TRBV10-1 with TRBJ2-3; D is perhaps TRBD1 (5 bases). The CDR3 consists of 13 residues. Trimming removed 2 bases from V and 3 bases from J, with 6 bases in between. Germline V gene data show CDR1 as WNHNN and CDR2 as SYGVQD (reference sequence). The CDR3, as DNA: TGCGCCAGCAGTGAGGGGGCGACAGATACGCAGTATTTT. This translates into CASSEGATDTQYF.

The CDR3 spells CASSQVVGYEQFF. The DNA for the CDR3 is TGCGCCAGCAGCCAAGTTGTAGGGTATGAGCAGTTCTTC. V is TRBV4-1 and J is TRBJ2-1; D is undetermined. Germline V gives CDR1 MGHRA, CDR2 YSYEKL. Trimming left V 1 base short and J 8 bases short, with 9 bases between. The CDR3 loop spans 13 amino acids.

Only one count was recorded for this clone. The rearrangement links TRBV19 to TRBJ2-7; 8 positions agree with TRBD1. The V gene end was trimmed by 9 bases and the J gene end by 13 bases; junction bases not matched to a gene: 2. This CDR3 is 8 amino acids long. In germline, CDR1 is LNHDA, CDR2 SQIVND (reference sequence). CDR3 in amino acids: CASGQGYF. In nucleotides, the CDR3 is TGTGCCAGCGGACAGGGCTACTTC.

This chain uses TRBV25-1 with TRBJ2-3, with D hard to call. V was pared by 5 bases and J by 2 bases, with 14 bases between. The CDR3 runs to 15 residues. Germline CDR1 is MGHDK and CDR2 is SYGVNS. Here the CDR3 DNA reads TGTGCCAGCAGTCGGGCGGCAGTCCCCACAGATACGCAGTATTTT. Its protein product is CASSRAAVPTDTQYF.

This clone was detected only once. This chain connects TRBV6-5 to TRBJ2-7; 7 bases line up with TRBD2. The V segment lost 7 bases and the J segment 3 bases; nucleotides outside the gene matches: 9. This CDR3 is built from 14 residues. CDR1 and CDR2 (germline): MNHEY, SVGAGI. This CDR3 is CASKNSGYHYEQYF. The CDR3 nucleotides read TGTGCCAGCAAAAATAGCGGGTACCACTACGAGCAGTACTTC.

The sample holds a few counts of this clone. The chain has TRBV6-6 and TRBJ1-6, with 9 bases identical to TRBD1. Germline trimming cut 0 bases from V and 10 bases from J; bases unmatched to any gene: 7. Germline V gene data show CDR1 as MNHNY and CDR2 as SVGAGI (reference sequence). The CDR3 contains 16 residues. As DNA, the CDR3 is TGTGCCAGCAGTTACTCGGTACAGGGGGCTGAATCACCCCTCCACTTT. It translates to CASSYSVQGAESPLHF.

The V call is TRBV6-1, the J call TRBJ2-7; D is undetermined. Trimming cost V 2 bases and J 3 bases, with 14 bases left between them. From germline, CDR1 is MNHNS and CDR2 SASEGT. This CDR3 is 15 amino acids long. The CDR3 DNA reads as TGTGCCAGCAGTGAAAGTATGCCACGCCTCTACGAGCAGTACTTC. Amino acids: CASSESMPRLYEQYF.

The V gene is TRBV28, the J gene TRBJ1-6; 7 bases line up with TRBD1. Unmatched junction bases numbered 13, after V lost 8 bases and J lost 6 bases. The germline V gene encodes CDR1 MDHEN and CDR2 SYDVKM. The CDR3 runs 16 residues. The CDR3 bases are TGTGCCAGCGCTCGGAAAGGAGGGACAGCTAATTCACCCCTCCACTTT. Translation gives CASARKGGTANSPLHF.

V and J are TRBV19 and TRBJ1-2, with 7 bases identical to TRBD1. V was pared by 8 bases and J by 4 bases, with 7 bases of the junction left unmatched. The CDR3 loop spans 13 amino acids. Germline CDR1 LNHDA, CDR2 SQIVND (reference sequence). The CDR3 DNA is TGTGCCAGTGTACCGGGACAGACCTATGGCTACACCTTC. It yields the protein CASVPGQTYGYTF.

J is TRBJ1-6 and V is TRBV27; TRBD1 matches 7 bases. The J segment lost 8 bases and the V segment lost 8 bases, leaving 9 bases of the junction unmatched. The CDR3 is 14 amino acids. Germline CDR1 and CDR2: MNHEY and SMNVEV (reference sequence). This chain's CDR3 is CASGATGFDSPLHF. The CDR3 region has the DNA TGTGCCAGCGGCGCGACAGGGTTCGATTCACCCCTCCACTTT.

V and J are TRBV6-1 and TRBJ2-1; 14 bases map to TRBD2. The CDR3 is made up of 21 amino acids. CDR1 and CDR2 from the germline V gene are MNHNS and SASEGT. The V and J ends lost 2 bases and 7 bases, in that order; junction bases with no gene match: 19. The CDR3 here is CASSEPGHRRLAGGQVNEQFF. CDR3 DNA: TGTGCCAGCAGTGAACCGGGACACCGGAGACTAGCGGGGGGGCAAGTAAATGAGCAGTTCTTC.

The chain uses TRBV5-6 and TRBJ1-4, with D possibly TRBD1 on 5 matching bases. The V gene's germline CDR1 is SGHDT and CDR2 YYEEEE. CDR3 size: 16 residues. V shed 4 bases and J shed 0 bases, with 13 bases lying between them. CDR3 sequence reads: CASSTKTVATNEKLFF. The CDR3 DNA sequence: TGTGCCAGCAGCACTAAGACAGTTGCAACTAATGAAAAACTGTTTTTT.

This clone occurred once. The chain recombines TRBV7-2 with TRBJ1-5, with unresolved D. The V gene lost 5 bases and the J gene lost 3 bases, with 14 bases spanning the gap. CDR3 length: 15 amino acids. Germline assignment: CDR1 SGHTA and CDR2 FQGNSA. Here the CDR3 reads CASSPQGRINQPQHF. In DNA, the CDR3 is TGTGCCAGCAGCCCTCAAGGCAGGATCAATCAGCCCCAGCATTTT.

This chain uses TRBV18 with TRBJ2-6, with D uncertain. The germline V gene has CDR1 KGHSH and CDR2 LQKENI. Trimming pared 4 bases from V and 0 bases from J, leaving 13 bases between. This CDR3 contains 17 residues. The CDR3 reads CASSRQGPNSGANVLTF. The CDR3 DNA reads TGTGCCAGCTCACGACAAGGACCGAACTCTGGGGCCAACGTCCTGACTTTC. The full variable domain, in which reference TRBV18 and TRBJ2-6 provide the parts outside the CDR3, is NAGVMQNPRHLVRRRGQEARLRCSPMKGHSHVYWYRQLPEEGLKFMVYLQKENIIDESGMPKERFSAEFPKEGPSILRIQQVVRGDSAAYFCASSRQGPNSGANVLTFGAGSRLTVL.